Included here is one TCR beta chain sequence, with context. The antigen remains unidentified. Indicated time point: persistent/refractory GD, antithyroid drugs over 5 years with positive TRAb. There was RNA extracted from PBMCs, and the TCR library was made from it. This sample is part of a study of regulatory T cells in long-lasting Graves disease. Study conclusions and caveats: Persistent disease was associated with favored TRBV28 usage and with favored use of TRBJ1-2 and TRBJ2-5.

HTBI primers from iRepertoire and Arm-PCR of CDR3 regions yielded the TCR beta libraries. TCRdb re-called the multiplex PCR reads through MiXCR, storing one row per CDR3 protein. Counted here are about 660,000 distinct CDR3 sequences, 25% to 35% occurring once; the ten biggest clones make up roughly 41%. CDR3 size: 13 residues. The V end lost 1 base, the J end lost 6 bases, and 7 bases lay between the germline ends. The germline gives CDR1 LGHNA, CDR2 YNFKEQ. The source is a female donor with Graves disease. The chain uses TRBV4-2 and TRBJ1-5; D uncertain. Specimen: peripheral blood mononuclear cells (PBMCs), collected when the disease was refractory, from a patient treated with antithyroid drugs. The DNA for the CDR3 is TGTGCCAGCAGCCAAGTAGAGGCTCAGCCCCAGCATTTT. It is translated as CASSQVEAQPQHF.